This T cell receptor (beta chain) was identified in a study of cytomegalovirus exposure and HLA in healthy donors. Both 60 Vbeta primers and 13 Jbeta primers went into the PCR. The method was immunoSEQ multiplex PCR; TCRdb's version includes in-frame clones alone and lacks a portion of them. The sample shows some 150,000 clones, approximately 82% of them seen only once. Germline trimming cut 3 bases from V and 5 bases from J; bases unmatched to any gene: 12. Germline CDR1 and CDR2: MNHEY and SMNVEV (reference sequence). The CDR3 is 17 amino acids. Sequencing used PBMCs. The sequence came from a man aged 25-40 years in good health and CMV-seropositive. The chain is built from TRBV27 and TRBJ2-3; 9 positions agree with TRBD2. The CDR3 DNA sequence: TGTGCCAGCAGTTTTCCCTATCTAGCGGGAAGTTTAGATACGCAGTATTTT. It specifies CASSFPYLAGSLDTQYF.